This T cell receptor beta chain comes out of a study of regulatory T cells in long-lasting Graves disease. Arm-PCR of CDR3 regions with iRepertoire HTBI primers generated TCR beta libraries. Per the study methods: Sample data revealed approximately 56 TRBV and 12 to 15 TRBJ segments. TCRdb used MiXCR to reprocess the multiplex PCR reads, holding one entry per CDR3 protein. The V and J calls were determined by TCRdb, not by the authors. The table includes 400,000 to 500,000 distinct CDR3 sequences, less than 25% detected once. The sample's time point: persistent/refractory GD, antithyroid drugs over 5 years with positive TRAb. The TCR library was made from RNA that had been extracted from PBMCs in TRIzol. The CDR3 sequence is 11 residues long. V was clipped by 6 bases and J by 7 bases, with 9 bases between them. The germline gives CDR1 SNHLY, CDR2 FYNNEI. General study findings and limits: Those with persistent disease had in common more public clonotypes (roughly 3,000) than new patients (approximately 890).

In this sample, this clonotype turned up many times. Its antigen is as yet unknown. The source was peripheral blood mononuclear cells (PBMCs), collected when the disease was refractory, from a patient treated with antithyroid drugs. This clonotype originated in a female donor with Graves disease. The J gene is TRBJ1-2, the V gene TRBV2; TRBD1 might be the D (6 bases). The DNA for the CDR3 is TGTGCCAGCAGGGGGGCCCCTGGCTACACCTTC. Encoded protein: CASRGAPGYTF.